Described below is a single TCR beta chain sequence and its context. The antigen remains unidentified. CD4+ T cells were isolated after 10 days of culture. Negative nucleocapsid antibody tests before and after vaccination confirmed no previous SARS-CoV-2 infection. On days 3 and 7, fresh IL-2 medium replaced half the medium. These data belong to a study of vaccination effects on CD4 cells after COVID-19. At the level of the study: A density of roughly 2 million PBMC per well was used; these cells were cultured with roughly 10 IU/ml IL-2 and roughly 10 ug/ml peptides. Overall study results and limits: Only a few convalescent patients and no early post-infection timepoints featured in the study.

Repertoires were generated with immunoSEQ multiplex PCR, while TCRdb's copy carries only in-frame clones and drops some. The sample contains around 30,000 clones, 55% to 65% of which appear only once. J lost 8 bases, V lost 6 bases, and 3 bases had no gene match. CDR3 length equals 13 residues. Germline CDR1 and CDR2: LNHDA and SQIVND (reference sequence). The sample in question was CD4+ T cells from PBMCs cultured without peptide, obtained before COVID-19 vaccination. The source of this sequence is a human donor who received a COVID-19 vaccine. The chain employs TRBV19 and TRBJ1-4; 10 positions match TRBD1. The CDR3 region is CASRDRGNEKLFF. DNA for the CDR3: TGTGCCAGTAGGGACAGGGGGAACGAAAAACTGTTTTTT.